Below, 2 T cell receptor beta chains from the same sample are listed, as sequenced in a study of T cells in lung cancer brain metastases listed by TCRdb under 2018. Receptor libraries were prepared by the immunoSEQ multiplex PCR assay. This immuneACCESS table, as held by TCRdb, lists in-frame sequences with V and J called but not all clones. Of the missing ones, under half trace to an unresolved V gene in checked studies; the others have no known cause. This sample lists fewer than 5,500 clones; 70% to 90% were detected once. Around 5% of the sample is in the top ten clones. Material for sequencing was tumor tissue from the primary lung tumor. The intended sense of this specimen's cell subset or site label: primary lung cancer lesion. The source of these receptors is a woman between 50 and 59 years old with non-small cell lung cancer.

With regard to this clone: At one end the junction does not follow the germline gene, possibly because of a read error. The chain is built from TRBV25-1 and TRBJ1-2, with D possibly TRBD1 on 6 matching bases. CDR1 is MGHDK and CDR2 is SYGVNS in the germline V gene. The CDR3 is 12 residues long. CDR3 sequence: CASSEQQGLMAF. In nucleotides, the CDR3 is TGTGCCAGCAGTGAACAACAGGGTTTAATGGCCTTC.

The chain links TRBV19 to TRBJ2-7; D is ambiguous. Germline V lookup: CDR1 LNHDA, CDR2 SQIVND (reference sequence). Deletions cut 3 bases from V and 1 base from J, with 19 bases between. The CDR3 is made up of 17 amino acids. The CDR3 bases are TGTGCCAGTAGTATGATGGTAACAGCCACATCATCCTACGAGCAGTACTTC. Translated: CASSMMVTATSSYEQYF.